The table lists the clone carrying this TCR beta chain with many counts. The data originate from a study of regulatory T cells in long-lasting Graves disease. Per germline, CDR1 DFQATT and CDR2 SNEGSKA (reference sequence). V was shortened by 1 base and J by 4 bases, with 11 bases between the two germline ends. The CDR3 length is 14 residues. Arm-PCR of CDR3 regions with iRepertoire HTBI primers generated TCR beta libraries. MiXCR, applied by TCRdb to the multiplex PCR reads, yields one record per CDR3 protein. The table includes 520,000 or so distinct CDR3 sequences, around 12% detected once. The time point denotes: newly diagnosed GD, antithyroid drugs for less than 3 months. PBMC-extracted RNA yielded the TCR library. This same sample was also taken into another study, of T cells in Graves' hyperthyroidism and ophthalmopathy.

The receptor was derived from a woman in her thirties with Graves disease. The material sequenced was peripheral blood mononuclear cells (PBMCs), taken at new diagnosis, from a patient treated with antithyroid drugs. The V call is TRBV20-1, the J call TRBJ1-5; no clear D gene. The CDR3 here is CSARAQQSNQPQHF. CDR3 in DNA: TGCAGTGCTAGAGCCCAACAGTCGAATCAGCCCCAGCATTTT.